Each of the 9 T cell receptor beta chains below was sequenced from the same sample in a study of OX40 agonist ivuxolimab in advanced cancers. Sequencing was performed with immunoSEQ multiplex PCR; in TCRdb, only in-frame clones are kept and a portion is missing. The sample consists of about 28,000 clones, 90% to 95% of them appearing once. Sequences were derived from CD4+ or CD8+ T cells sorted from blood, sampled in a trial of the OX40 agonist ivuxolimab. The receptors shown here come from an adult with an advanced solid tumor such as melanoma, head and neck, liver or kidney cancer.

This clone counts as medium-sized. Within the sample, other DNA sequences also encode this same CDR3. This rearrangement joins TRBV7-8 to TRBJ1-1, with D hard to call. CDR1 is SGHVS and CDR2 is FQNEAQ in the germline V gene. V was trimmed by 1 base and J by 0 bases, leaving 3 bases between them. The CDR3 contains 13 residues. The CDR3 region is CASSLGMNTEAFF. CDR3 nucleotides: TGTGCCAGCAGCTTAGGTATGAACACTGAAGCTTTCTTT.

The chain recombines TRBV12-5 with TRBJ1-2; 7 bases line up with TRBD1. From germline, CDR1 is LGHNT and CDR2 FRNRAP. The CDR3 loop spans 14 amino acids. V lost 0 bases to trimming and J lost 6 bases; unmatched junction nucleotides: 4. In nucleotides, the CDR3 is TGTGCTAGTGGTTTGGTAGGAGGGGGCGATGGCTACACCTTC. It is translated as CASGLVGGGDGYTF.

V and J are TRBV5-1 and TRBJ2-5; 15 bases align to TRBD2. The germline V gene encodes CDR1 SGHRS and CDR2 YFSETQ. V gave up 4 bases and J gave up 5 bases; unmatched junction bases: 3. The CDR3 covers 15 residues. The chain's CDR3 is CASSPGLAGGETQYF. The DNA for the CDR3 is TGCGCCAGCAGCCCGGGACTAGCGGGGGGCGAGACCCAGTACTTC.

This rearrangement joins TRBV4-1 to TRBJ2-5; D gene ambiguous. Trimming stripped 1 base from V and 5 bases from J, with 11 bases between. The CDR3 loop spans 14 amino acids. CDR1 is MGHRA, CDR2 YSYEKL, per germline. The DNA of the CDR3 is TGCGCCAGCAGCCAAGGCGCGTTCGGGGAGACCCAGTACTTC. This gives the protein CASSQGAFGETQYF.

V usage is TRBV4-1 and J usage is TRBJ1-1, with a tentative D call TRBD1 (6 bases). This CDR3 spans 15 amino acids. The germline V gene has CDR1 MGHRA and CDR2 YSYEKL. Between the trimmed V and J ends, which lost 4 bases and 0 bases, there was a span of 12 bases. The CDR3 is CASSPRGQLNTEAFF. CDR3 DNA: TGCGCCAGCAGCCCGCGGGGGCAGCTGAACACTGAAGCTTTCTTT.

The chain uses TRBV7-7 and TRBJ2-1; D remains ambiguous. V lost 0 bases and J 8 bases, leaving 8 bases between the germline ends. CDR3 length: 13 amino acids. Per germline, CDR1 SSHAT and CDR2 FNYEAQ (reference sequence). The CDR3: CASSLAGWDEQFF. Written as DNA, the CDR3 is TGTGCCAGCAGCTTAGCTGGGTGGGATGAGCAGTTCTTC.

This chain links TRBV10-2 with TRBJ2-7; D ambiguous. Germline V gene data show CDR1 as WSHSY and CDR2 as SAAADI. This CDR3 is 11 amino acids long. The germline V and J ends were trimmed by 3 bases and 0 bases, with 0 bases remaining between them. CDR3 coding DNA: TGCGCCAGCAGTGACTCCTACGAGCAGTACTTC. Amino acid sequence: CASSDSYEQYF.

This sequence joins TRBV29-1 and TRBJ2-5; 7 bases match TRBD2. V shed 4 bases, J shed 1 base, and the junction held 3 bases outside the gene matches. Per the germline V gene, CDR1 is SQVTM and CDR2 is ANQGSEA. The CDR3 is 13 amino acids. CDR3 nucleotide sequence: TGCAGCGTTGGCGGGAGTGGCCAAGAGACCCAGTACTTC. It encodes CSVGGSGQETQYF.

The genes are TRBV7-2 and TRBJ1-3; D is possibly TRBD1 (6 bases). Trimming cost V 1 base and J 3 bases, with 13 bases left between them. The CDR3 length is 16 residues. Germline V CDR1 and CDR2: SGHTA, FQGNSA. CDR3 region: CASSLDGGASGNTIYF. The CDR3 nucleotides read TGTGCCAGCAGCTTAGATGGGGGCGCAAGTGGAAACACCATATATTTT.